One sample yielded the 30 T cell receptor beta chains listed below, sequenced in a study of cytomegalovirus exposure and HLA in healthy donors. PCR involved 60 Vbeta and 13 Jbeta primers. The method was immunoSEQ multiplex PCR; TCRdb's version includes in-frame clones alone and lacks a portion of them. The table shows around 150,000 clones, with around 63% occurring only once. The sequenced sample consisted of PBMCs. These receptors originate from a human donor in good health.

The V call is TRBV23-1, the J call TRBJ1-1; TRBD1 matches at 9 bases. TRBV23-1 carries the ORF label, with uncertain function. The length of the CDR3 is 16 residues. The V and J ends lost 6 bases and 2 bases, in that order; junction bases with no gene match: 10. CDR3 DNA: TGCGCCAGCAGGTTGGGGTACAGGGGGCGTAACACTGAAGCTTTCTTT. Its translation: CASRLGYRGRNTEAFF.

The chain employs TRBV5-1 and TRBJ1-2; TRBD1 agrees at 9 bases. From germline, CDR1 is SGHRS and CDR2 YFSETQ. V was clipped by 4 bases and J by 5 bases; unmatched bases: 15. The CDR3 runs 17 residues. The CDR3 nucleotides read TGCGCCAGCAGCCCTGGGACAGGGAAGGAGGGGACATATGGCTACACCTTC. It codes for CASSPGTGKEGTYGYTF.

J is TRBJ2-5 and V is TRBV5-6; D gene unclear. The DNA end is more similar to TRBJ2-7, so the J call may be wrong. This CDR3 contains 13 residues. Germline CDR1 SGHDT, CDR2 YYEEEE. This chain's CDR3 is CASSLATTYEQYF. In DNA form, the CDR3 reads TGTGCCAGCAGCTTGGCAACCACCTACGAGCAGTACTTC.

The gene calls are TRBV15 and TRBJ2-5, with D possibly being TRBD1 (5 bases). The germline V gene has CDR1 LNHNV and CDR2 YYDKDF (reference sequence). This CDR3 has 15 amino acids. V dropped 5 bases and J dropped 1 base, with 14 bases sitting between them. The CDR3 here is CATSGRQLTQETQYF. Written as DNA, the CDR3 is TGTGCCACCAGCGGAAGACAGTTGACCCAAGAGACCCAGTACTTC.

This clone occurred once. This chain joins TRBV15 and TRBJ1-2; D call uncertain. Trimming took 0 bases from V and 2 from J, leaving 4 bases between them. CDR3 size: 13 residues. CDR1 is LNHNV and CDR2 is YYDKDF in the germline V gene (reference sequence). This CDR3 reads CATSRDINYGYTF. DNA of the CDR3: TGTGCCACCAGCAGAGATATCAACTATGGCTACACCTTC.

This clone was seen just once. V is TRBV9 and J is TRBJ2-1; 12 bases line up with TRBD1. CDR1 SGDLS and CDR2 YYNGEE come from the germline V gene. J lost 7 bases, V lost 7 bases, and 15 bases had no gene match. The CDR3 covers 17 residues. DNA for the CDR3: TGTGCCAGCGCGGGTCTGAAGGGACAGGGGGCAGGTAATGAGCAGTTCTTC. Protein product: CASAGLKGQGAGNEQFF. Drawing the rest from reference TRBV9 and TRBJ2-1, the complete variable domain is DSGVTQTPKHLITATGQRVTLRCSPRSGDLSVYWYQQSLDQGLQFLIQYYNGEERAKGNILERFSAQQFPDLHSELNLSSLELGDSALYFCASAGLKGQGAGNEQFFGPGTRLTVL.

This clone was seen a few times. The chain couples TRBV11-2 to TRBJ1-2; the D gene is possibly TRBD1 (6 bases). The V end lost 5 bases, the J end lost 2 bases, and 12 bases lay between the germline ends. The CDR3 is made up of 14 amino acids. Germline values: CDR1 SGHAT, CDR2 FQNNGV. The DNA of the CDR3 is TGTGCCAGCAGCCCAGGAAGGGGGAACTATGGCTACACCTTC. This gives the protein CASSPGRGNYGYTF.

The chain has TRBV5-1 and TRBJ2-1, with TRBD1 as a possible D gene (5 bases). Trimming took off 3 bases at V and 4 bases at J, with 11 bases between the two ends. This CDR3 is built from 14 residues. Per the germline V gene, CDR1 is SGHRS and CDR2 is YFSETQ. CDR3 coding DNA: TGCGCCAGCAGCTCAACCGACAGTTACAATGAGCAGTTCTTC. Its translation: CASSSTDSYNEQFF.

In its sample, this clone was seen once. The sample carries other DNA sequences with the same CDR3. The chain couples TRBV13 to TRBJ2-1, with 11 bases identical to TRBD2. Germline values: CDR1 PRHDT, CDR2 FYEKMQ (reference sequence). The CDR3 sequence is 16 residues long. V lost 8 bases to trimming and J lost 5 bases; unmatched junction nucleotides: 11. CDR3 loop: CASLPPGTSGNNEQFF. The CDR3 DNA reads TGTGCCAGCCTCCCTCCTGGGACTAGCGGAAACAATGAGCAGTTCTTC.

The CDR3 DNA reads TGTGCCACCAGCAGAGATGATGGGGCAACCGGGGAGCTGTTTTTT. This gives the protein CATSRDDGATGELFF. The chain has TRBV15 and TRBJ2-2, with D perhaps matching TRBD1 (5 bases). Trimming took off 0 bases at V and 5 bases at J, with 10 bases between the two ends. The CDR3 sequence is 15 residues long. Germline V gene data show CDR1 as LNHNV and CDR2 as YYDKDF (reference sequence).

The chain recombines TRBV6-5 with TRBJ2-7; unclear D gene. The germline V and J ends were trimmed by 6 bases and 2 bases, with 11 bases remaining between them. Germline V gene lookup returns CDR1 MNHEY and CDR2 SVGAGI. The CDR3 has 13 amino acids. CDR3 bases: TGTGCCAGCAGGTCAAGAGCACCCTACGAGCAGTACTTC. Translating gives CASRSRAPYEQYF.

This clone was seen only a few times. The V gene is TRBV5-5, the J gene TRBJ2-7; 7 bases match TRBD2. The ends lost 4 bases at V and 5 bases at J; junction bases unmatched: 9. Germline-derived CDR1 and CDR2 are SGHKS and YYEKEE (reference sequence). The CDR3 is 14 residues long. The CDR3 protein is CASSVGGTSDEQYF. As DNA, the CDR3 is TGTGCCAGCAGCGTCGGGGGAACTAGCGACGAGCAGTACTTC.

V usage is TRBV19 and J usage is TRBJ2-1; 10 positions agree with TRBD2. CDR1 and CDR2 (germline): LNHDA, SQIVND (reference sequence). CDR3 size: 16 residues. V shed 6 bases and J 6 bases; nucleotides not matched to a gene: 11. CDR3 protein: CASSKPGLAAGNEQFF. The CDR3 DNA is TGTGCCAGTAGCAAACCTGGACTAGCGGCGGGCAATGAGCAGTTCTTC. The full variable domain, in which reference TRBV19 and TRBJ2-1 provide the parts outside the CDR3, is DGGITQSPKYLFRKEGQNVTLSCEQNLNHDAMYWYRQDPGQGLRLIYYSQIVNDFQKGDIAEGYSVSREKKESFPLTVTSAQKNPTAFYLCASSKPGLAAGNEQFFGPGTRLTVL.

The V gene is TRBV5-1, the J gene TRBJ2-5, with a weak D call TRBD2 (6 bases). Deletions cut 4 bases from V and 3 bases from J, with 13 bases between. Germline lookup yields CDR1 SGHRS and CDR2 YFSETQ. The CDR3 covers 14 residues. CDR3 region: CASSPWDLEETQYF. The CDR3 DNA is TGCGCCAGCAGCCCTTGGGACTTAGAAGAGACCCAGTACTTC.

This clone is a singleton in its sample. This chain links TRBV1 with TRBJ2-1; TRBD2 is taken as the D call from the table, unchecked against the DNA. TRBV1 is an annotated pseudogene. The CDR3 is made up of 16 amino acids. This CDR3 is CTSSPPRGRRDNEQFF. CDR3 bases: TGCACCAGCAGCCCCCCACGCGGGAGAAGGGACAATGAGCAGTTCTTC.

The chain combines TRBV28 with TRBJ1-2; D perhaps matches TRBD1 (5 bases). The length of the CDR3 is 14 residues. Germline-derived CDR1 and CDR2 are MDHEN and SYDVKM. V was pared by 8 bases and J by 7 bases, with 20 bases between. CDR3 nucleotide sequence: TGTGCCAGCCAGCGGGGCAGCGAATGGGTTGGCTACACCTTC. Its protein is CASQRGSEWVGYTF.

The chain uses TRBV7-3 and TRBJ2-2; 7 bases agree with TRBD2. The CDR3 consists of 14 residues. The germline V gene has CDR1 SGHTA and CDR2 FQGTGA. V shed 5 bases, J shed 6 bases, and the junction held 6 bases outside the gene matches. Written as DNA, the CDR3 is TGTGCCAGCAGCCCAGCGGGGCGTTCCGGGGAGCTGTTTTTT. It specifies CASSPAGRSGELFF.

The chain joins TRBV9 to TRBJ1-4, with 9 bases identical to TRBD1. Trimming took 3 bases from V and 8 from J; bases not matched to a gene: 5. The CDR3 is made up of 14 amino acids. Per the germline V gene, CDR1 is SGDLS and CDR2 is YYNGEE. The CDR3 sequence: CASSAGTGLEKLFF. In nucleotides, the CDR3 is TGTGCCAGCAGCGCAGGGACAGGGCTAGAAAAACTGTTTTTT. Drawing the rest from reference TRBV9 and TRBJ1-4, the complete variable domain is DSGVTQTPKHLITATGQRVTLRCSPRSGDLSVYWYQQSLDQGLQFLIQYYNGEERAKGNILERFSAQQFPDLHSELNLSSLELGDSALYFCASSAGTGLEKLFFGSGTQLSVL.

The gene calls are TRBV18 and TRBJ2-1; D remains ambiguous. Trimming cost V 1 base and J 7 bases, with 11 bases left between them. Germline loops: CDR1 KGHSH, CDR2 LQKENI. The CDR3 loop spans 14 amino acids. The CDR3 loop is CASSPRDSRNEQFF. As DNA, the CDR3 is TGTGCCAGCTCACCACGTGATAGCCGTAATGAGCAGTTCTTC. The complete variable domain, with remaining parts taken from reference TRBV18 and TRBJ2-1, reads NAGVMQNPRHLVRRRGQEARLRCSPMKGHSHVYWYRQLPEEGLKFMVYLQKENIIDESGMPKERFSAEFPKEGPSILRIQQVVRGDSAAYFCASSPRDSRNEQFFGPGTRLTVL.

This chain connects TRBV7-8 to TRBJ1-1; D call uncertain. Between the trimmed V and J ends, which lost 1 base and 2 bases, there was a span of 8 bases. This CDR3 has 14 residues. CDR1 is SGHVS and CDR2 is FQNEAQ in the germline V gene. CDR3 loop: CASSLDGINTEAFF. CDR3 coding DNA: TGTGCCAGCAGCTTAGACGGGATAAACACTGAAGCTTTCTTT.

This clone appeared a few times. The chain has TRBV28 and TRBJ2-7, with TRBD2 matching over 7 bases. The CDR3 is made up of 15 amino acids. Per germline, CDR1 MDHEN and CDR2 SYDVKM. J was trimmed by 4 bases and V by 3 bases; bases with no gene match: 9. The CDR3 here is CASSLSRGGSYEQYF. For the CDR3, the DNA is TGTGCCAGCAGTTTGAGTCGGGGAGGGTCTTACGAGCAGTACTTC.

This chain's CDR3 is CASRGSSYEQYF. CDR3 nucleotides: TGTGCCAGCAGGGGGAGCTCCTACGAGCAGTACTTC. The V gene is TRBV28, the J gene TRBJ2-7, with D tentatively TRBD2 (5 bases). The CDR3 is 12 residues long. The V gene lost 6 bases and the J gene lost 0 bases, with 6 bases spanning the gap. Germline CDR1 MDHEN, CDR2 SYDVKM.

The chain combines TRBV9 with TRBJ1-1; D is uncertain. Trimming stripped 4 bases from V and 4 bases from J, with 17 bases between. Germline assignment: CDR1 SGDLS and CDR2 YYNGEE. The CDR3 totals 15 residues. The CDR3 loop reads CASSTRGEVGTEAFF. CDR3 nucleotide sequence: TGTGCCAGCAGCACCCGCGGGGAGGTTGGCACTGAAGCTTTCTTT. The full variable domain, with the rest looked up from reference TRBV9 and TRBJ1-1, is DSGVTQTPKHLITATGQRVTLRCSPRSGDLSVYWYQQSLDQGLQFLIQYYNGEERAKGNILERFSAQQFPDLHSELNLSSLELGDSALYFCASSTRGEVGTEAFFGQGTRLTVV.

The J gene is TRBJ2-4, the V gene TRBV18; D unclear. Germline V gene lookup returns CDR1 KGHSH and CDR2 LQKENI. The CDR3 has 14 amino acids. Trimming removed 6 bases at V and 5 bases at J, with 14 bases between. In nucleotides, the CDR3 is TGTGCCAGCTCCCCGCAGGCGCAGGAAAACATTCAGTACTTC. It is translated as CASSPQAQENIQYF.

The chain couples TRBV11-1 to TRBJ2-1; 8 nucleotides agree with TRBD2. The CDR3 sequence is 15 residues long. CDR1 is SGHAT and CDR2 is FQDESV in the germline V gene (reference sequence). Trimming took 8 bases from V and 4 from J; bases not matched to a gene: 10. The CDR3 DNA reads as TGTGCCAGCGGATCTAGCGGGCCATCTTACAATGAGCAGTTCTTC. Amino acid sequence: CASGSSGPSYNEQFF.

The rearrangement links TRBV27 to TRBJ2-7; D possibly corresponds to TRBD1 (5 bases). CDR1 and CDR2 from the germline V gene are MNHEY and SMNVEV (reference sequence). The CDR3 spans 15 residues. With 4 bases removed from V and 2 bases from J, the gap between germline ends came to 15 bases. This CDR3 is CASSSSPQGAYEQYF. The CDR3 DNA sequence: TGTGCCAGCAGTTCGAGCCCCCAGGGTGCCTACGAGCAGTACTTC.

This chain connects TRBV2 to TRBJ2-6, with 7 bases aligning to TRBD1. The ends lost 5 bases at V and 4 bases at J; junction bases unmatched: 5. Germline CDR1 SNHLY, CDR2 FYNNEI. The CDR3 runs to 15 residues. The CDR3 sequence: CASSTGVSGANVLTF. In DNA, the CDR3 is TGTGCCAGCAGTACAGGGGTGTCCGGGGCCAACGTCCTGACTTTC.

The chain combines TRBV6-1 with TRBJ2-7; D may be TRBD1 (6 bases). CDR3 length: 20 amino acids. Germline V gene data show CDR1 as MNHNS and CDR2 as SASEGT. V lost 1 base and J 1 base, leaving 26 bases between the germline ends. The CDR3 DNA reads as TGTGCCAGCAGTGAAGAAGTAGGGACACGTATTGGTAAGGCGTCCTACGAGCAGTACTTC. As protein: CASSEEVGTRIGKASYEQYF.

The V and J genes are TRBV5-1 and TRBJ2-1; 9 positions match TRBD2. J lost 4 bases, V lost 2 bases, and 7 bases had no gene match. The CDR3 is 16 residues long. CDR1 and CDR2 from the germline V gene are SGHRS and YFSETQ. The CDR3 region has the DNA TGCGCCAGCAGCTTTGGCCAGCTAGCGGGGTACAATGAGCAGTTCTTC. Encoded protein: CASSFGQLAGYNEQFF.

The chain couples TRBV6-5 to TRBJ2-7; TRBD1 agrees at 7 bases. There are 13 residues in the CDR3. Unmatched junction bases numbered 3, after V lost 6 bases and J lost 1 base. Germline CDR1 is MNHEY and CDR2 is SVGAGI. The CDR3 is CASRGQSSYEQYF. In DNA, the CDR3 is TGTGCCAGCAGGGGACAGAGTTCCTACGAGCAGTACTTC.